This T cell receptor beta chain comes out of a study of T cells in Graves' hyperthyroidism and ophthalmopathy. Study-wide findings and caveats: Most expanded thyroid clonotypes above 0.001 also appeared in blood.

CDR3 size: 16 residues. The germline gives CDR1 MDHEN, CDR2 SYDVKM. V lost 6 bases to trimming and J lost 7 bases; unmatched junction nucleotides: 10. For the diagnoses, clinical symptoms, serum thyroxine and TRAb, thyroid ultrasound and orbital computed tomography were used. A word on this clonotype: Its antigen remains unknown.

RNA transcripts were the template for amplifying TCR beta CDR3 regions. The HTBI primer set served for first-round RT-PCR of the TCR CDR3. From the multiplex PCR reads, TCRdb called clonotypes with MiXCR, one entry per CDR3 protein. The sample has about 500,000 distinct CDR3 sequences; 35% to 50% are singletons. This TCR was sampled from an adult woman with Graves' disease, either hyperthyroidism or ophthalmopathy (not recorded which). The specimen sequenced was peripheral blood or thyroid tissue (not recorded which). The rearrangement links TRBV28 to TRBJ1-5, with TRBD1 identical over 12 bases. The CDR3 protein is CASSDGTGGLGQPQHF. The CDR3 DNA reads TGTGCCAGCAGCGATGGGACAGGGGGCCTAGGACAGCCCCAGCATTTT.